Sequencing of this TCR beta chain was carried out in a study of neoadjuvant nivolumab and ipilimumab in lung cancer. Notes on the study in general: Only two of four nivolumab-treated tumors gained richness and clonality by surgery. TCR clonality did not significantly correlate with pathologic tumor regression.

On this clone itself: Its specificity is unknown.

Trimming shortened V by 0 bases and J by 8 bases, and 14 bases separated the two germline ends. Germline V gene data show CDR1 as SGHRS and CDR2 as YFSETQ. CDR3 size: 15 residues. Generated by immunoSEQ multiplex PCR, the TCRdb table keeps only in-frame clones and is missing some. The repertoire holds 20,000 or so clones, with more than 65% as singletons. This clonotype was obtained from an adult with non-small cell lung cancer. The chain is built from TRBV5-1 and TRBJ1-4; no firm D call. Sequences were derived from tumor tissue, sampled after neoadjuvant nivolumab, alone or with ipilimumab, at or shortly before surgery. CDR3: CASSLGTAVGEKLFF. CDR3 coding DNA: TGCGCCAGCAGCTTGGGTACAGCAGTAGGCGAAAAACTGTTTTTT.